This TCR beta chain was documented in a study of T cell responses to AZD1222 COVID-19 vaccine. Points from the study as a whole: Repertoire sampling occurred only after the peak T cell response. Rises in breadth and depth of Spike-specific TCRs came after two AZD1222 doses. Distributed over spike, vaccine-associated CD4 TCRs predominated at 160-218 and 743-854. A mostly white British donor set with more females was recruited, and clonal diversity was possibly underestimated.

In the case of this clone: Its antigen remains unknown.

Sequencing was performed with immunoSEQ multiplex PCR; in TCRdb, only in-frame clones are kept and a portion is missing. The table shows 150,000 or so clones, with 89% occurring only once. Germline V gene sequence: CDR1 SGHAT, CDR2 FQNNGV. The V and J ends lost 2 bases and 0 bases, in that order; junction bases with no gene match: 5. The CDR3 totals 16 residues. The receptor's source is an adult in good health. The V gene is TRBV11-2, the J gene TRBJ2-3; 7 bases are shared with TRBD2. This specimen was peripheral blood, taken on day 0 of AZD1222 vaccination. The CDR3 nucleotides are TGTGCCAGCAGCTTACCCCTAGCGGCTAGCACAGATACGCAGTATTTT. As protein: CASSLPLAASTDTQYF. Looking up the rest from reference TRBV11-2 and TRBJ2-3 gives the full variable domain: EAGVAQSPRYKIIEKRQSVAFWCNPISGHATLYWYQQILGQGPKLLIQFQNNGVVDDSQLPKDRFSAERLKGVDSTLKIQPAKLEDSAVYLCASSLPLAASTDTQYFGPGTRLTVL.